Detailed here is one T cell receptor beta chain. The data stem from a study of blood T cell repertoires in COVID-19. Only in-frame clones appear in the TCRdb table, and some are missing; sequencing was by immunoSEQ multiplex PCR. The table shows 150,000 to 200,000 clones, with roughly 89% occurring only once. This CDR3 region has 10 residues. V dropped 6 bases and J dropped 6 bases, with 3 bases sitting between them. Germline V gives CDR1 SEHNR, CDR2 FQNEAQ (reference sequence). Sequencing was carried out using peripheral blood. The origin of this receptor is a woman aged 45-59 years with acute or convalescent COVID-19. The gene calls are TRBV7-9 and TRBJ2-1; D call uncertain. This CDR3 is CASSINEQFF. DNA for the CDR3: TGTGCCAGCAGTATCAATGAGCAGTTCTTC.